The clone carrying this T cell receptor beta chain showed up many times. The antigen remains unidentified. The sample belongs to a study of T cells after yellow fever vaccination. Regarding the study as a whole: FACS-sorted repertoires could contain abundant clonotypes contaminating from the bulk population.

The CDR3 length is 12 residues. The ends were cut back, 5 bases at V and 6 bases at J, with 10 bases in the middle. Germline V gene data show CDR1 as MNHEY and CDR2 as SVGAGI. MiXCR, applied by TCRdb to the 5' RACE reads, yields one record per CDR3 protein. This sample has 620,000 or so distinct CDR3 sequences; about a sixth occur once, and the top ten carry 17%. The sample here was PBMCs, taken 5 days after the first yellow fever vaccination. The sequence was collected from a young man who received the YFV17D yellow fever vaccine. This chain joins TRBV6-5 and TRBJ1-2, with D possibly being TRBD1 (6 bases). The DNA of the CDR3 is TGTGCCAGCAGTGATCAGGGGAATGGCTACACCTTC. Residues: CASSDQGNGYTF.